This is a list of T cell receptor beta chains from one sample in a study of a mutant IDH1 vaccine in newly diagnosed glioma. Libraries were prepared by immunoSEQ multiplex PCR; TCRdb keeps only in-frame clonotypes and omits some of them. The sample comprises 110,000 or so clones, 75% to 90% of which are singletons, and 0.5% to 0.65% rests with the top ten. These receptors have no known antigen. Sequences were derived from PBMCs, sampled from a glioma patient whose treatment included an IDH1 peptide vaccine. These receptor sequences come from a woman aged 45-65 years with glioma. CDR3s include the opening cysteine and the closing phenylalanine or tryptophan. The D gene is left open where the match is weak. Rows may omit the clone size; those that give it use once, few, many or a size class.

TRBV29-1	once	TRBD2	TRBJ2-3	TGCAGCGTTGATGCTAGCGGGAGGGCCACAGATACGCAGTATTTT	CSVDASGRATDTQYF
TRBV11-2	once	-	TRBJ2-5	TGTGCCAGCAGCCAAGGACAGTACCAAGAGACCCAGTACTTC	CASSQGQYQETQYF
TRBV28	-	-	TRBJ2-1	TGTGCCAGCAGTCCTCTTGGCTGGCAGGGAACACTAGGATCCTACAATGAGCAGTTCTTC	CASSPLGWQGTLGSYNEQFF
TRBV29-1	-	TRBD2	TRBJ2-3	TGCAGCGTTGTAAGCGCGGGAGGAGGGACAGATACGCAGTATTTT	CSVVSAGGGTDTQYF
TRBV11-3	once	-	TRBJ2-1	TGTGCCAGCAGCCCCCGAAGCCCGAATGAGCAGTTCTTC	CASSPRSPNEQFF
TRBV27	-	-	TRBJ1-1	TGTGCCAGCAGTTTGCAGGGAGTGAACACTGAAGCTTTCTTT	CASSLQGVNTEAFF
TRBV5-1	-	TRBD1	TRBJ2-7	TGCGCCAGCAGCTCCCGGACAGGGGGCTTGAGCGAGCAGTACTTC	CASSSRTGGLSEQYF
TRBV4-1	-	-	TRBJ1-3	TGCGCCAGCAGCCAACCGGGACCATCGAGGGGCACCATATATTTT	CASSQPGPSRGTIYF
TRBV5-1	-	TRBD2	TRBJ2-7	TGCGCCAGCAGCTCGCTAGCGGGAGGCTCCTACGAGCAGTACTTC	CASSSLAGGSYEQYF
TRBV6-1	-	-	TRBJ1-6	TGTGCCAGCAGTGAAAACGGTCGCGGGGGAAGTTCACCCCTCCACTTT	CASSENGRGGSSPLHF
TRBV5-1	-	TRBD1	TRBJ2-1	TGCGCCAGCAGCGCGGACAGGAGAAACAATGAGCAGTTCTTC	CASSADRRNNEQFF
TRBV5-1	-	-	TRBJ2-6	TGCGCCAGCAGCTTTTCGGGCTCTGGGGCCAACGTCCTGACTTTC	CASSFSGSGANVLTF
TRBV27	-	TRBD2	TRBJ2-7	TGTGCCAGCAGGTCATCCGGGACTAGCGGGAGAGGGCAGTACTTC	CASRSSGTSGRGQYF
TRBV5-1	-	TRBD1	TRBJ2-5	TGCGCCTCAAAAACGGGACAGCCGAGGGAGACCCAGTACTTC	CASKTGQPRETQYF
TRBV7-3	once	-	TRBJ2-3	TGTGCCAGCAGCTTAATGAACACAGATACGCAGTATTTT	CASSLMNTDTQYF
TRBV30	once	TRBD1	TRBJ1-5	TGTGCCTGGAGTCGGCAGCAGGGGGAGTCGCCCCAGCATTTT	CAWSRQQGESPQHF
TRBV19	few	TRBD1	TRBJ1-4	TGTGCCAGCAGAGGGGCCGGGACAGCTAATGAAAAACTGTTTTTT	CASRGAGTANEKLFF
TRBV7-3	once	TRBD2	TRBJ2-5	TGTGCCAGCAGCTTAGTGGGTAGCGGGCCGACCCAAGAGACCCAGTACTTC	CASSLVGSGPTQETQYF
TRBV29-1	-	TRBD1	TRBJ2-7	TGCAGCGGATCAACAGGGGACCCCACCTACGAGCAGTACTTC	CSGSTGDPTYEQYF
TRBV5-6	-	-	TRBJ2-1	TGTGCCAGCAGCTTCGGGGGAGTGGGTAATGAGCAGTTCTTC	CASSFGGVGNEQFF
TRBV10-2	-	TRBD1	TRBJ1-1	TGCGCCAGCAGTCGGACAGGGTTGGGCACTGAAGCTTTCTTT	CASSRTGLGTEAFF
TRBV28	-	TRBD2	TRBJ2-1	TGTGCCAGCAGTCACCTAGCGGCGAGCTCCTACAATGAGCAGTTCTTC	CASSHLAASSYNEQFF
TRBV6-6	-	-	TRBJ1-2	TGTGCCAGCAGTGGACTGGCCGATGGCTACACCTTC	CASSGLADGYTF
TRBV30	-	-	TRBJ2-7	TGTGCCTGGAGTGTACTAGGGGGCGAGCAGTACTTC	CAWSVLGGEQYF
TRBV5-4	few	-	TRBJ2-3	TGTGCCAGCAGCTTGGAACTAGCAGACGATACGCAGTATTTT	CASSLELADDTQYF
TRBV9	-	-	TRBJ2-2	TGTGCCAGCAGCGTAGGTCCCACCGGGGAGCTGTTTTTT	CASSVGPTGELFF
TRBV27	-	TRBD1	TRBJ2-1	TGTGCCAGCAGTTTTTGGGACAGGGAGAATGAGCAGTTCTTC	CASSFWDRENEQFF
TRBV7-9	-	-	TRBJ1-5	TGTGCCAGCAGCGCACAGGGCGGGGGTCAGCCCCAGCATTTT	CASSAQGGGQPQHF
TRBV18	-	-	TRBJ2-3	TGTGCCAGCTCACCACTCGTCGGGAGTAGAGTAGATACGCAGTATTTT	CASSPLVGSRVDTQYF
TRBV27	-	-	TRBJ1-1	TGTGCCAGCAGTTGGGGGGGCGCATACACTGAAGCTTTCTTT	CASSWGGAYTEAFF
TRBV28	-	-	TRBJ2-7	TGTGCCAGCAGTACGGGAGCCTACGAGCAGTACTTC	CASSTGAYEQYF
TRBV11-2	-	-	TRBJ1-2	TGTGCCAGCAGCGACCTAGGACTCACCTTGGGCTACACCTTC	CASSDLGLTLGYTF
TRBV11-2	-	-	TRBJ2-7	TGTGCCAGCAGCTTAGATCAGGGAGCGTATAGGTACGAGCAGTACTTC	CASSLDQGAYRYEQYF
TRBV6-1	-	-	TRBJ2-7	TGTGCCAGCAGTGGCCGACTGGATTACGAGCAGTACTTC	CASSGRLDYEQYF
TRBV7-6	few	-	TRBJ1-2	TGTGCCAGCAGCTCAGGCTATGGCTACACCTTC	CASSSGYGYTF
TRBV28	-	-	TRBJ2-6	TGTGCCAGCAGTTGGCCGGGACCCGGGGCCAACGTCCTGACTTTC	CASSWPGPGANVLTF
TRBV28	-	-	TRBJ2-2	TGTGCCAGCATACCGTCGGGGTCCACCGGGGAGCTGTTTTTT	CASIPSGSTGELFF
TRBV28	-	-	TRBJ1-5	TGTGCCAGCAGTTTGTTGGGCCGGGACAGCAATCAGCCCCAGCATTTT	CASSLLGRDSNQPQHF
TRBV5-1	-	-	TRBJ1-1	TGCGCCAGCAACACGGACAGAAACACTGAAGCTTTCTTT	CASNTDRNTEAFF
TRBV28	-	-	TRBJ2-7	TGTGCCAGCAGTTTGCGGGGATCGGGCTACGAGCAGTACTTC	CASSLRGSGYEQYF
TRBV28	-	TRBD1	TRBJ2-7	TGTGCCAGCAGTTTGCGGGACAGGGGGCACGAGCAGTACTTC	CASSLRDRGHEQYF
TRBV2	-	TRBD1	TRBJ1-2	TGTGCCAGCAGTGCCGGGACAGGGAGGGTGCGCGGCTACACCTTC	CASSAGTGRVRGYTF
TRBV10-3	once	TRBD1	TRBJ2-5	TGTGCCATAGGACAGGGGGCTGGAGAGACCCAGTACTTC	CAIGQGAGETQYF
TRBV9	few	-	TRBJ1-6	TGTGCCAGCAGCGTAGAGGCACAACCGAATTCACCCCTCCACTTT	CASSVEAQPNSPLHF
TRBV6-1	-	-	TRBJ1-1	TGTGCCAGCAGTGAATGGGGACCACAGGCCTCTGGCCCCTTCTTT	CASSEWGPQASGPFF
TRBV10-3	-	-	TRBJ2-7	TGTGCCATCAGTGAGCAGCCTGGTGAGCAGTACTTC	CAISEQPGEQYF